This T cell receptor (beta chain) was sequenced during a study of T cells expressing NK-cell markers. Study-wide background: Investigators obtained TCR beta repertoires from sorted CD3+CD56+NKG2C+, CD3+CD56+NKG2C- and CD3+CD56-NKG2C+ T cells. Study-level results: A few donors showed these clonotypes also leading the CD3+CD56-NKG2C+ fraction.

In generating TCR beta cDNA, 5'RACE template switching with UMIs was used. TCRdb derives one entry per CDR3 protein from the 5' RACE reads, leaving out DNA. This specimen shows approximately 380,000 distinct CDR3 sequences; the ten leading clones hold 4% to 6.5%. As concerns this clonotype: Its antigen is not identified.

Germline V gene sequence: CDR1 SGHRS, CDR2 YFSETQ. The CDR3 is 18 residues long. The TCR sequence derives from a man aged 18-75 years in good health. V and J are TRBV5-1 and TRBJ2-3; lacking DNA, the TRBD1 call made by TCRdb goes unchecked. Sequenced sample: blood T cells: a sorted CD56 or NKG2C T cell subset, CD4+ or CD8+ T cells, or bulk PBMC T cells (not recorded which). CDR3 loop: CASSNYRDMFVGTDTQYF.